This TCR beta chain originates from a study of persistence of HIV-infected CD4 T cells. Stimulation used 10 ug/mL lysate from CMV-infected fibroblasts. CD40L/CD69 double-negative CD45RO-high memory CD4+ T cells were collected. Inclusion required CMV-positive serology and CD4+ counts above 400 cells/uL. A remark on this clone: Antigen unknown.

This was the immunoSEQ version 4 assay in survey mode. Libraries were prepared by immunoSEQ multiplex PCR; TCRdb keeps only in-frame clonotypes and omits some of them. The sample holds about 48,000 clones, under 85% seen once. Specimen: CD4+ T cells sorted from PBMCs after roughly 18-hour stimulation, collected from a patient who received antiretroviral therapy. This clonotype originated in an adult man with HIV who was CMV-seropositive.

CDR3 residues: CASSLRGALSGNTIYF. In nucleotides, the CDR3 is TGTGCCAGCAGCTTGCGGGGGGCCCTCTCTGGAAACACCATATATTTT. The V gene is TRBV5-8, the J gene TRBJ1-3, with D tentatively TRBD1 (6 bases). Trimming left V 1 base short and J 0 bases short, with 11 bases between. Germline CDR1 SGHTS, CDR2 YDEGEE. The CDR3 extends over 16 amino acids. Variable domain in full (rest from reference TRBV5-8 and TRBJ1-3): EAGVTQSPTHLIKTRGQQATLRCSPISGHTSVYWYQQALGLGLQFLLWYDEGEERNRGNFPPRFSGRQFPNYSSELNVNALELEDSALYLCASSLRGALSGNTIYFGEGSWLTVV.